This passage covers 2 T cell receptor beta chains from one sample sequenced in a study of identical twins. MiXCR, run by TCRdb on the 5' RACE reads, gives a single entry per CDR3 protein. The sample has about 280,000 distinct CDR3 sequences, 8% to 9% seen once. The same specimen was also included in a second study, on yellow fever vaccine responses in identical twins.

Sequenced input: memory (CD45RO+) T cells sorted from blood. These receptors all come from a woman under 30 in good health.

The CDR3 is CASSTAGTGVQPQHF. DNA of the CDR3: TGTGCCAGCAGTACGGCCGGGACAGGGGTTCAGCCCCAGCATTTT. The gene calls are TRBV6-1 and TRBJ1-5, with 10 bases fitting TRBD1. The ends lost 5 bases at V and 6 bases at J; junction bases unmatched: 7. The CDR3 contains 15 residues. Germline V gene lookup returns CDR1 MNHNS and CDR2 SASEGT.

This clonotype was recorded many times. The chain recombines TRBV6-5 with TRBJ1-5, with D uncertain. Germline loops: CDR1 MNHEY, CDR2 SVGAGI. With 3 bases removed from V and 1 base from J, the gap between germline ends came to 7 bases. The CDR3 covers 14 residues. The CDR3 here is CASSYIGSNQPQHF. The DNA for the CDR3 is TGTGCCAGCAGTTATATAGGAAGCAATCAGCCCCAGCATTTT.